These 24 T cell receptor beta chains were sequenced from one sample in a study of T cell responses to AZD1222 COVID-19 vaccine. TCRdb's table, derived via immunoSEQ multiplex PCR, lists solely in-frame clones and lacks some. The table includes 130,000 to 150,000 clones, roughly 93% detected once. The source material was peripheral blood, sampled 28 days after the second AZD1222 dose. These receptors all come from an adult who received the AZD1222 COVID-19 vaccine.

The chain recombines TRBV5-1 with TRBJ2-3; 9 bases are a match to TRBD1. The V and J ends lost 1 base and 0 bases, in that order; junction bases with no gene match: 3. Per germline, CDR1 SGHRS and CDR2 YFSETQ. This CDR3 region has 16 residues. In DNA form, the CDR3 reads TGCGCCAGCAGCTTGCCCGGGACAGGGAGCACAGATACGCAGTATTTT. Residues: CASSLPGTGSTDTQYF.

This clone was seen only a few times. One junction end disagrees with the germline gene, perhaps due to a read error. The chain is built from TRBV7-9 and TRBJ1-6; 7 positions match TRBD1. The CDR3 runs to 15 residues. Per the germline V gene, CDR1 is SEHNR and CDR2 is FQNEAQ (reference sequence). The CDR3 nucleotides are TGTGCCAGCAGCTTAGGACAGGGCTATAGTTCACCCCTCCACTTT. Translated, it gives CASSLGQGYSSPLHF.

The V and J genes are TRBV12-5 and TRBJ2-5, with 10 bases that match TRBD1. The CDR3 has 16 residues. Germline CDR1 is LGHNT and CDR2 is FRNRAP. V lost 6 bases to trimming and J lost 3 bases; unmatched junction nucleotides: 10. In nucleotides, the CDR3 is TGTGCTAGTGGGACCGGGACAGGGGTGCCGGAAGAGACCCAGTACTTC. It is translated as CASGTGTGVPEETQYF.

Remarks on this clone: The sample holds other DNA sequences that translate to the same CDR3. This sequence joins TRBV7-3 and TRBJ2-3; D call uncertain. CDR1 is SGHTA, CDR2 FQGTGA, per germline. V lost 2 bases, J lost 0 bases, and 6 bases lay in between. The length of the CDR3 is 14 residues. The chain's CDR3 is CASSLDTSTDTQYF. In nucleotides, the CDR3 is TGTGCCAGCAGCTTAGACACGAGCACAGATACGCAGTATTTT.

The chain recombines TRBV7-9 with TRBJ2-3; D is ambiguous. This CDR3 is built from 16 residues. The germline gives CDR1 SEHNR, CDR2 FQNEAQ (reference sequence). The V gene lost 5 bases and the J gene lost 5 bases, with 20 bases spanning the gap. In DNA form, the CDR3 reads TGTGCCAGCAGCCCTGCCTTCCTGAACTTAGGAGATACGCAGTATTTT. It translates to CASSPAFLNLGDTQYF.

CDR3: CASSFGSTDTQYF. For the CDR3, the DNA is TGTGCCAGCAGCTTCGGGAGCACAGATACGCAGTATTTT. V gene TRBV11-2 combines with J gene TRBJ2-3; D remains ambiguous. Germline-derived CDR1 and CDR2 are SGHAT and FQNNGV. The CDR3 is 13 amino acids. Trimming left V 3 bases short and J 0 bases short, with 4 bases between.

This clone has just one count. The V gene is TRBV15, the J gene TRBJ1-6, with TRBD1 as a possible D gene (5 bases). The CDR3 is 15 residues long. Germline V lookup: CDR1 LNHNV, CDR2 YYDKDF (reference sequence). Trimming cost V 0 bases and J 10 bases, with 13 bases left between them. The CDR3 DNA is TGTGCCACCAGCAGAGATGGGGGGAACCGGTCACCCCTCCACTTT. Protein: CATSRDGGNRSPLHF.

The gene calls are TRBV9 and TRBJ1-1; D call uncertain. Germline lookup yields CDR1 SGDLS and CDR2 YYNGEE. This CDR3 has 12 amino acids. V was trimmed by 4 bases and J by 5 bases, leaving 9 bases between them. CDR3 bases: TGTGCCAGCAGCCCGTCGGGGACTGAAGCTTTCTTT. This encodes CASSPSGTEAFF.

The chain links TRBV9 to TRBJ1-5; D call uncertain. The CDR3 consists of 15 residues. The germline CDR1 and CDR2 sequences are SGDLS and YYNGEE. V was trimmed by 0 bases and J by 2 bases, leaving 9 bases between them. The CDR3 sequence: CASSVEGFGNQPQHF. The CDR3 nucleotides read TGTGCCAGCAGCGTAGAGGGCTTTGGCAATCAGCCCCAGCATTTT.

CDR3 sequence (DNA): TGTGCCAGCAGCCCAGCCGGGACAGGGTTAATGAACACTGAAGCTTTCTTT. As protein: CASSPAGTGLMNTEAFF. The genes are TRBV13 and TRBJ1-1; 9 positions agree with TRBD1. Per germline, CDR1 PRHDT and CDR2 FYEKMQ (reference sequence). The CDR3 runs to 17 residues. J lost 0 bases, V lost 5 bases, and 10 bases had no gene match.

This clone appeared once. The rearrangement joins TRBV10-3 to TRBJ2-7, with D possibly being TRBD2 (6 bases). The CDR3 has 17 amino acids. Trimming shortened V by 6 bases and J by 1 base, and 22 bases separated the two germline ends. Looked up from germline, CDR1 is ENHRY and CDR2 is SYGVKD. The CDR3: CAIRKNHPGLISYEQYF. CDR3 sequence (DNA): TGTGCCATCAGGAAAAACCACCCGGGACTTATTTCCTACGAGCAGTACTTC.

J is TRBJ1-6 and V is TRBV2; 11 bases line up with TRBD1. The CDR3 runs to 15 residues. V gave up 7 bases and J gave up 7 bases; unmatched junction bases: 6. Germline V gene lookup returns CDR1 SNHLY and CDR2 FYNNEI. The CDR3 region is CASKGQGETNSPLHF. As DNA, the CDR3 is TGTGCCAGCAAGGGACAGGGGGAAACGAATTCACCCCTCCACTTT.

The genes are TRBV10-2 and TRBJ2-1; 10 nucleotides line up with TRBD2. With 6 bases clipped from V and 1 base from J, the junction kept 3 bases outside the gene matches. CDR3 length equals 15 residues. From germline, CDR1 is WSHSY and CDR2 SAAADI. DNA for the CDR3: TGCGCCAGCAGGGTAGCGGGAGGTTCCTACAATGAGCAGTTCTTC. Its protein is CASRVAGGSYNEQFF.

V gene TRBV5-4 combines with J gene TRBJ2-7; TRBD1 is a possible D gene (6 bases). CDR3 length equals 14 residues. Trimming left V 3 bases short and J 2 bases short, with 12 bases between. Per germline, CDR1 SGHNT and CDR2 YYREEE (reference sequence). The CDR3 reads CASSSDSSTYEQYF. The CDR3 DNA reads TGTGCCAGCAGCTCGGACAGTTCGACCTACGAGCAGTACTTC.

V gene TRBV15 combines with J gene TRBJ1-1; the match to TRBD1 covers 8 bases. After removal of 5 bases from V and 10 bases from J, the junction contained 9 bases not matched to a gene. The germline gives CDR1 LNHNV, CDR2 YYDKDF (reference sequence). The CDR3 loop spans 13 amino acids. CDR3 sequence (DNA): TGTGCCACCAGCTCCAGGGGGCTATTTTCAGCTTTCTTT. Protein: CATSSRGLFSAFF. The full variable domain, rest sourced from reference TRBV15 and TRBJ1-1, is DAMVIQNPRYQVTQFGKPVTLSCSQTLNHNVMYWYQQKSSQAPKLLFHYYDKDFNNEADTPDNFQSRRPNTSFCFLDIRSPGLGDTAMYLCATSSRGLFSAFFGQGTRLTVV.

The chain is built from TRBV2 and TRBJ1-4; D is uncertain. V shed 6 bases and J shed 7 bases, with 15 bases lying between them. CDR1 SNHLY and CDR2 FYNNEI come from the germline V gene. This CDR3 has 14 amino acids. CDR3 coding DNA: TGTGCCAGCAGAGCGCTCGAGGGTGGTGAAAAACTGTTTTTT. Translating it yields CASRALEGGEKLFF.

The V gene is TRBV18, the J gene TRBJ1-3; D remains ambiguous. V dropped 6 bases and J dropped 4 bases, with 13 bases sitting between them. The length of the CDR3 is 14 residues. In germline, CDR1 is KGHSH, CDR2 LQKENI. The DNA of the CDR3 is TGTGCCAGCTCCCCGTATGGTGAGGGAAACACCATATATTTT. Amino acids: CASSPYGEGNTIYF.

This clone came up once. V and J are TRBV27 and TRBJ1-5; D might be TRBD1 (5 bases). The CDR3 contains 13 residues. The V and J ends lost 5 bases and 5 bases respectively, with 10 bases between them. Germline CDR1 reads MNHEY; CDR2 reads SMNVEV (reference sequence). The CDR3 DNA sequence: TGTGCCAGCAGTAGACAGAGCTATCAGCCCCAGCATTTT. This gives the protein CASSRQSYQPQHF.

This chain links TRBV12-5 with TRBJ1-2; D might be TRBD1 (5 bases). The CDR3 loop spans 16 amino acids. Germline V CDR1 and CDR2: LGHNT, FRNRAP. Trimming cost V 4 bases and J 1 base, with 16 bases left between them. Written as DNA, the CDR3 is TGTGCTAGTGGTTCGACAGCCGGGGCATTTAACTATGGCTACACCTTC. Residues: CASGSTAGAFNYGYTF.

This clone turned up a few times. The chain is built from TRBV20-1 and TRBJ1-1; D uncertain. CDR3 length equals 13 residues. CDR1 is DFQATT and CDR2 is SNEGSKA in the germline V gene (reference sequence). Trimming left V 3 bases short and J 6 bases short, with 14 bases between. This CDR3 reads CSASNSRGPEAFF. The CDR3 nucleotides are TGCAGTGCTAGTAATTCCCGGGGTCCTGAAGCTTTCTTT.

In this sample, this clone turned up once. CDR3 sequence (DNA): TGTGCCAGCAGCACCTGCGGGACAGGGTTTTGTACTGAAGCTTTCTTT. This gives the protein CASSTCGTGFCTEAFF. The chain employs TRBV5-6 and TRBJ1-1; 9 nucleotides match TRBD1. Trimming took 4 bases from V and 5 from J; bases not matched to a gene: 12. CDR1 and CDR2 (germline): SGHDT, YYEEEE. This CDR3 has 16 amino acids.

The chain carries TRBV2 and TRBJ1-2, with TRBD1 matching over 12 bases. The length of the CDR3 is 15 residues. CDR1 and CDR2 from the germline V gene are SNHLY and FYNNEI. V was clipped by 5 bases and J by 4 bases; unmatched bases: 5. CDR3 in amino acids: CASSWDRGQVYGYTF. CDR3 coding DNA: TGTGCCAGCAGTTGGGACAGGGGGCAGGTCTATGGCTACACCTTC.

This clone showed up just a few times. The V call is TRBV6-5, the J call TRBJ2-7; no firm D call. Per germline, CDR1 MNHEY and CDR2 SVGAGI. CDR3 length: 11 residues. Trimming removed 11 bases from V and 3 bases from J, with 11 bases in between. This CDR3 is CAVGFGYEQYF. CDR3 coding DNA: TGTGCCGTGGGTTTTGGCTACGAGCAGTACTTC.

The V gene is TRBV2, the J gene TRBJ1-5, with D uncertain. CDR1 is SNHLY and CDR2 is FYNNEI in the germline V gene. The CDR3 runs to 17 residues. V was clipped by 2 bases and J by 1 base, with 15 bases between them. The DNA of the CDR3 is TGTGCCAGCAGTGAATATGGACGGGATGTGAGCAATCAGCCCCAGCATTTT. Encoded protein: CASSEYGRDVSNQPQHF.